Reported below is one T cell receptor beta chain. In the source study's methods: Scientists estimated how many nucleated cells there were by amplifying reference gene primers. Assay: immunoSEQ multiplex PCR; the TCRdb copy retains only in-frame clones and omits some. V, J and clone size were drawn from that table, and D and trimming were deduced from the DNA. The sample carries nearly 350,000 clones, around 80% recorded once. The V gene's germline CDR1 is MNHEY and CDR2 SMNVEV (reference sequence). The CDR3 is made up of 15 amino acids. Trimming took 6 bases from V and 2 from J, leaving 17 bases between them. This record comes from a study of blood T cell repertoires in COVID-19. At the level of the study: COVID-19 samples, acute and convalescent, were from the United States, Italy and Spain. The analysed material was cDNA or gDNA that came from T cells, B-cell-depleted T cells, or PBMCs.

The rearrangement uses TRBV27 and TRBJ2-7; a possible D gene is TRBD2 (6 bases). What was sequenced was peripheral blood. This receptor was taken from a young man with active or convalescent COVID-19. The CDR3 loop is CASSHMGGGTYEQYF. The DNA of the CDR3 is TGTGCCAGCAGCCATATGGGGGGAGGTACCTACGAGCAGTACTTC.